One sample yielded the 8 T cell receptor beta chains listed below, sequenced in a study of metastatic and nonmetastatic thyroid tumors. Patients were all untreated before their thyroid surgery. TCRdb reprocessed the PCR reads via MiXCR. The sample lists roughly 13,000 clones, roughly 25% occurring once. The sequenced material came from tumor tissue. Source of these receptors: a female donor with papillary thyroid cancer or a benign thyroid nodule (not recorded which). Some clones in this sample may be carry-over from other donors' samples.

This clone was counted a few times. Germline is not matched at one junction end, which may reflect a read error. This CDR3 reads CASKPSVPNYKQYF. The CDR3 DNA is TGTGCCAGCAAACCCAGCGTTCCCAACTACAAGCAGTACTTC. This chain links TRBV2 with TRBJ2-7; no firm D call. Germline V CDR1 and CDR2: SNHLY, FYNNEI. This CDR3 has 14 amino acids. Variable domain in full (rest from reference TRBV2 and TRBJ2-7): EPEVTQTPSHQVTQMGQEVILRCVPISNHLYFYWYRQILGQKVEFLVSFYNNEISEKSEIFDDQFSVERPDGSNFTLKIRSTKLEDSAMYFCASKPSVPNYKQYFGPGTRLTVT.

By share, this clone counts as medium-sized (0.01 to 0.1%). CDR3 coding DNA: TGCAGTGCTAGTGAAAAGACGAAAGGGTCCATGGATCCCCTCCACTTT. Translating gives CSASEKTKGSMDPLHF. This chain connects TRBV20-1 to TRBJ1-6; D uncertain. V lost 3 bases to trimming and J lost 13 bases, with 25 bases between them. CDR3 length equals 16 residues. Germline loops: CDR1 DFQATT, CDR2 SNEGSKA (reference sequence).

This clone was picked up many times. The chain has TRBV7-8 and TRBJ2-5; no clear D gene. The CDR3 contains 14 residues. The V end was cut by 3 bases, the J end by 3 bases, with 11 bases between. Germline-derived CDR1 and CDR2 are SGHVS and FQNEAQ. The CDR3 sequence is CASSFSSREETQYF. The CDR3, as DNA: TGTGCCAGCAGCTTCTCCTCCCGGGAAGAGACCCAGTACTTC.

This clone has a count of ten or more. The V and J genes are TRBV28 and TRBJ1-2, with 7 bases matching TRBD1. J gave up 6 bases and V 4 bases, and 8 bases lay outside the gene matches. Germline V gene data show CDR1 as MDHEN and CDR2 as SYDVKM. CDR3 length equals 14 residues. CDR3 in DNA: TGTGCCAGCAGTTCTAAGGGGGCGCTCGATGGCTACACCTTC. It is translated as CASSSKGALDGYTF.

This clone is categorized as medium-sized. CDR3 region: CASSRISGGRSTGELFF. DNA for the CDR3: TGTGCCAGCAGTCGGATTAGCGGGGGCAGGAGTACCGGGGAGCTGTTTTTT. The chain joins TRBV6-1 to TRBJ2-2; 9 bases line up with TRBD2. CDR3 size: 17 residues. V was pared by 5 bases and J by 5 bases, with 12 bases of the junction left unmatched. From germline, CDR1 is MNHNS and CDR2 SASEGT.

Points on this clone: A much larger clone differs by one base, so this may be a read error. V usage is TRBV20-1 and J usage is TRBJ1-5; unclear D gene. The CDR3 runs 14 residues. The germline V gene has CDR1 DFQATT and CDR2 SNEGSKA (reference sequence). The CDR3 DNA is TGCAGTGTTAGACCCCCGGGAGGCAATCAGCCCCAGCATTTT. Residues: CSVRPPGGNQPQHF.

This clone was counted between two and nine times. This may come from a read error, since a much larger clone is one base off. The chain has TRBV7-9 and TRBJ2-1, with D perhaps matching TRBD2 (6 bases). CDR1 and CDR2 from the germline V gene are SEHNR and FQNEAQ (reference sequence). CDR3 size: 17 residues. V gave up 1 base and J gave up 8 bases, with 21 bases separating them. CDR3 sequence (DNA): TGTGCCAGCAGCTTAGTTGGGAGCGCTAGCTGGAGGGATGAGCAGTTCTTC. Its translation: CASSLVGSASWRDEQFF. Together with reference TRBV7-9 and TRBJ2-1, the CDR3 gives the full variable domain: DTGVSQNPRHKITKRGQNVTFRCDPISEHNRLYWYRQTLGQGPEFLTYFQNEAQLEKSRLLSDRFSAERPKGSFSTLEIQRTEQGDSAMYLCASSLVGSASWRDEQFFGPGTRLTVL.

The V call is TRBV5-8, the J call TRBJ2-3; D call uncertain. Germline assignment: CDR1 SGHTS and CDR2 YDEGEE. V lost 3 bases, J lost 5 bases, and 13 bases lay in between. This CDR3 contains 14 residues. Here the CDR3 reads CASSSPLEGDTQYF. DNA for the CDR3: TGTGCCAGCAGCTCCCCGCTGGAAGGAGATACGCAGTATTTT.